The 29 T cell receptor beta chains in this list originate from one sample, sequenced in a study of early T cells in non-severe SARS-CoV-2 infection. One entry per CDR3 protein results from TCRdb running MiXCR on the 5' RACE reads. This sample has tens of thousands of distinct CDR3 sequences, with 8% to 10% found just once. Sequencing used whole blood, obtained at baseline. These TCRs come from an adult who was a healthcare worker with PCR-confirmed SARS-CoV-2 infection or an uninfected control (not recorded which).

This clonotype was seen only a few times. This chain uses TRBV29-1 with TRBJ2-7; TRBD2 is a possible D gene (6 bases). V was clipped by 7 bases and J by 4 bases, with 14 bases between them. From germline, CDR1 is SQVTM and CDR2 ANQGSEA. This CDR3 contains 12 residues. The CDR3 here is CSASERGYEQYF. The CDR3 DNA sequence: TGCAGCGCTAGCGAACGAGGGTACGAGCAGTACTTC.

This clonotype was recorded many times. The chain has TRBV28 and TRBJ2-5; D unresolved. V was clipped by 5 bases and J by 3 bases, with 16 bases between them. This CDR3 has 15 residues. Germline V CDR1 and CDR2: MDHEN, SYDVKM. CDR3 residues: CASSPRVLGKETQYF. CDR3 DNA: TGTGCCAGCAGTCCCCGGGTCTTGGGGAAAGAGACCCAGTACTTC.

The rearrangement links TRBV5-1 to TRBJ2-1; perhaps TRBD2 as D (5 bases). Trimming took off 5 bases at V and 6 bases at J, with 15 bases between the two ends. This CDR3 region has 14 residues. Germline values: CDR1 SGHRS, CDR2 YFSETQ. The CDR3 loop is CASRLAEAINEQFF. DNA of the CDR3: TGCGCCAGCAGACTGGCGGAGGCGATCAATGAGCAGTTCTTC.

V usage is TRBV9 and J usage is TRBJ2-7; 14 nucleotides align to TRBD2. The germline V gene has CDR1 SGDLS and CDR2 YYNGEE. Unmatched junction bases numbered 7, after V lost 4 bases and J lost 4 bases. The CDR3 is 16 amino acids. CDR3 in DNA: TGTGCCAGCAGCACAGGGACTAGCGGGAGAGGTTACGAGCAGTACTTC. Encoded protein: CASSTGTSGRGYEQYF.

V usage is TRBV29-1 and J usage is TRBJ2-5, with unresolved D. The CDR3 sequence is 11 residues long. Germline CDR1 is SQVTM and CDR2 is ANQGSEA. In DNA form, the CDR3 reads TGCACCGCGGCGCTACAAGAGACCCAGTACTTC. Encoded protein: CTAALQETQYF.

This CDR3 is CASSQMTEGGTEAFF. CDR3 DNA: TGTGCCAGCAGCCAAATGACGGAGGGGGGCACTGAAGCTTTCTTT. The chain couples TRBV4-2 to TRBJ1-1, with D perhaps matching TRBD1 (6 bases). The V gene's germline CDR1 is LGHNA and CDR2 YNFKEQ. The CDR3 has 15 amino acids. The V end was cut by 2 bases, the J end by 4 bases, with 14 bases between.

This clonotype was counted ten times or more. The chain couples TRBV30 to TRBJ2-7; D might be TRBD1 (6 bases). The CDR3 is made up of 14 amino acids. The germline V gene has CDR1 GTSNPN and CDR2 SVGIG (reference sequence). V lost 0 bases and J 4 bases, leaving 13 bases between the germline ends. The CDR3 bases are TGTGCCTGGAGTGTACAGGGCAGGAGTTACGAGCAGTACTTC. This translates into CAWSVQGRSYEQYF.

Only a few counts were recorded for this clonotype. The chain couples TRBV5-1 to TRBJ2-1; tentative D call: TRBD2 (6 bases). The CDR3 is 13 amino acids. Germline lookup yields CDR1 SGHRS and CDR2 YFSETQ. The ends were cut back, 2 bases at V and 5 bases at J, with 8 bases in the middle. CDR3 residues: CASSFRGDNEQFF. CDR3 nucleotides: TGCGCCAGCAGCTTCCGCGGGGACAATGAGCAGTTCTTC.

This clonotype appeared many times. The rearrangement uses TRBV7-9 and TRBJ1-5, with D hard to call. Deletions cut 1 base from V and 3 bases from J, with 7 bases between. The CDR3 has 14 residues. Germline CDR1 reads SEHNR; CDR2 reads FQNEAQ (reference sequence). CDR3 loop: CASSLGNFNQPQHF. CDR3 sequence (DNA): TGTGCCAGCAGCTTAGGCAACTTCAATCAGCCCCAGCATTTT. The full variable domain, with the rest looked up from reference TRBV7-9 and TRBJ1-5, is DTGVSQNPRHKITKRGQNVTFRCDPISEHNRLYWYRQTLGQGPEFLTYFQNEAQLEKSRLLSDRFSAERPKGSFSTLEIQRTEQGDSAMYLCASSLGNFNQPQHFGDGTRLSIL.

The chain joins TRBV3-1 to TRBJ2-7; possibly TRBD2 for D (6 bases). The CDR3 length is 13 residues. V was pared by 1 base and J by 10 bases, with 14 bases between. Germline CDR1 is LGHDT and CDR2 is YNNKEL (reference sequence). The DNA for the CDR3 is TGTGCCAGCAGCCAAGGGAGACTAGGAGGACAGTACTTC. Translated, it gives CASSQGRLGGQYF.

This clonotype was seen at least ten times. The chain uses TRBV7-8 and TRBJ2-1, with 7 bases matching TRBD2. The germline CDR1 and CDR2 sequences are SGHVS and FQNEAQ. The length of the CDR3 is 19 residues. V shed 5 bases and J 0 bases; nucleotides not matched to a gene: 16. The CDR3 loop is CASSGRTMLAVSSYNEQFF. The CDR3 bases are TGTGCCAGCAGCGGACGGACAATGCTAGCGGTTAGCTCCTACAATGAGCAGTTCTTC.

This rearrangement joins TRBV24-1 to TRBJ1-2, with 8 bases aligning to TRBD1. The length of the CDR3 is 15 residues. Germline assignment: CDR1 KGHDR and CDR2 SFDVKD. V was clipped by 3 bases and J by 3 bases; unmatched bases: 5. The CDR3 nucleotides read TGTGCCACCAGTGATCCCACAGGGGGGGACTATGGCTACACCTTC. This translates into CATSDPTGGDYGYTF.

The V gene is TRBV3-1, the J gene TRBJ2-7; weak D call: TRBD1 (6 bases). The CDR3 contains 14 residues. Germline V lookup: CDR1 LGHDT, CDR2 YNNKEL (reference sequence). The V end lost 6 bases, the J end lost 2 bases, and 14 bases lay between the germline ends. DNA for the CDR3: TGTGCCAGCAGTGTACAGGGAGTCGCCTACGAGCAGTACTTC. This sequence encodes CASSVQGVAYEQYF.

The table lists this clonotype with many counts. The chain is built from TRBV29-1 and TRBJ1-2; D uncertain. V dropped 6 bases and J dropped 2 bases, with 16 bases sitting between them. Germline V gives CDR1 SQVTM, CDR2 ANQGSEA. The CDR3 is 14 amino acids. DNA of the CDR3: TGCAGCGTCCCCCATCCCCCCGGGAACTATGGCTACACCTTC. Translating it yields CSVPHPPGNYGYTF. The full variable domain, in which reference TRBV29-1 and TRBJ1-2 provide the parts outside the CDR3, is SAVISQKPSRDICQRGTSLTIQCQVDSQVTMMFWYRQQPGQSLTLIATANQGSEATYESGFVIDKFPISRPNLTFSTLTVSNMSPEDSSIYLCSVPHPPGNYGYTFGSGTRLTVV.

This clonotype was recorded a few times. This CDR3 is CASSLPGLAAYEQYF. The CDR3, as DNA: TGTGCCAGCAGCCTACCGGGACTAGCGGCCTACGAGCAGTACTTC. This chain links TRBV5-5 with TRBJ2-7, with 11 bases matching TRBD2. V gave up 4 bases and J gave up 2 bases; unmatched junction bases: 5. The CDR3 sequence is 15 residues long. Germline-derived CDR1 and CDR2 are SGHKS and YYEKEE (reference sequence).

This clonotype was observed at least ten times. This sequence joins TRBV28 and TRBJ1-1; 7 nucleotides match TRBD1. J was trimmed by 2 bases and V by 7 bases; bases with no gene match: 13. The CDR3 runs 16 residues. Germline CDR1 reads MDHEN; CDR2 reads SYDVKM. The CDR3 DNA sequence: TGTGCCAGCACCCATGCTCAAACAGGGGCAAACACTGAAGCTTTCTTT. It is translated as CASTHAQTGANTEAFF.

At least ten counts were recorded for this clonotype. The chain combines TRBV19 with TRBJ1-5; TRBD1 might be the D (5 bases). This CDR3 has 14 residues. Trimming stripped 5 bases from V and 10 bases from J, with 18 bases between. Germline CDR1 LNHDA, CDR2 SQIVND (reference sequence). CDR3 region: CASSARGGVRPQHF. The DNA of the CDR3 is TGTGCCAGTAGTGCCCGCGGGGGGGTGAGACCCCAGCATTTT.

This clonotype was observed at least ten times. The gene calls are TRBV6-4 and TRBJ1-1; D gene unclear. The germline V and J ends were trimmed by 2 bases and 10 bases, with 11 bases remaining between them. The CDR3 spans 12 residues. Germline lookup yields CDR1 MRHNA and CDR2 SNTAGT. The CDR3 bases are TGTGCCAGCAGTGACAAGTTCGGGTTAGCTTTCTTT. It translates to CASSDKFGLAFF.

Many counts were recorded for this clonotype. V is TRBV12-3 or TRBV12-4 and J is TRBJ2-7; TRBD1 agrees at 8 bases. Trimming at V came to 3 bases and at J to 1 base, leaving 20 bases not matched to a gene. The CDR3 loop spans 20 amino acids. The CDR3 region is CASSLGPGQGRFVGSYEQYF. The CDR3 DNA reads TGTGCCAGCAGTTTGGGGCCCGGACAGGGTCGGTTCGTTGGTTCCTACGAGCAGTACTTC.

The rearrangement joins TRBV19 to TRBJ1-1; 11 bases are a match to TRBD1. From germline, CDR1 is LNHDA and CDR2 SQIVND (reference sequence). V dropped 5 bases and J dropped 4; count of bases not matched to a gene: 3. The CDR3 covers 14 residues. CDR3 sequence: CASSSDRGLTEAFF. Here the CDR3 DNA reads TGTGCCAGTAGTTCGGACAGGGGGCTCACTGAAGCTTTCTTT.

This clonotype was found many times. One end of the junction varies from germline; a read error may be responsible. The chain couples TRBV19 to TRBJ2-5; 7 positions match TRBD1. Germline lookup yields CDR1 LNHDA and CDR2 SQIVND (reference sequence). CDR3 length equals 13 residues. This chain's CDR3 is CASSISGTARPHF. For the CDR3, the DNA is TGTGCCAGTAGTATTTCGGGGACAGCCCGTCCCCACTTC.

With regard to this clonotype: This may come from a read error, since a much larger clone is one base off. This chain uses TRBV6-2 or TRBV6-3 with TRBJ2-7; 11 bases agree with TRBD2. V shed 6 bases and J 3 bases; nucleotides not matched to a gene: 13. This CDR3 region has 17 residues. Germline loops: CDR1 MNHEY, CDR2 SVGEGT. The chain's CDR3 is CASSDLAGGYLDYEQYF. The CDR3 DNA is TGTGCCAGCAGCGATCTAGCGGGAGGTTATCTGGACTACGAGCAGTACTTC.

This clonotype was recorded at least ten times. The rearrangement uses TRBV3-1 and TRBJ2-5; 10 positions agree with TRBD2. The CDR3 extends over 15 amino acids. Germline V CDR1 and CDR2: LGHDT, YNNKEL (reference sequence). The V gene end was trimmed by 10 bases and the J gene end by 5 bases; junction bases not matched to a gene: 13. The CDR3 is CATARSSGSRETQYF. The DNA of the CDR3 is TGTGCCACCGCTCGTTCTAGCGGGAGTCGGGAGACCCAGTACTTC.

In its sample, this clonotype was seen many times. The V gene is TRBV5-5, the J gene TRBJ2-7; 9 nucleotides line up with TRBD2. Germline lookup yields CDR1 SGHKS and CDR2 YYEKEE (reference sequence). This CDR3 contains 16 residues. Germline trimming cut 4 bases from V and 6 bases from J; bases unmatched to any gene: 14. The CDR3 loop reads CASSGIGTSPRVEQYF. The CDR3 DNA reads as TGTGCCAGCAGCGGAATAGGGACTAGCCCAAGGGTCGAGCAGTACTTC.

This clonotype came up a few times. The chain joins TRBV19 to TRBJ2-1; D call uncertain. The CDR3 is made up of 15 amino acids. V lost 1 base and J 2 bases, leaving 9 bases between the germline ends. Per the germline V gene, CDR1 is LNHDA and CDR2 is SQIVND (reference sequence). This CDR3 is CASSIVGDPYNEQFF. The CDR3 DNA is TGTGCCAGTAGTATAGTTGGGGATCCCTACAATGAGCAGTTCTTC.

In DNA, the CDR3 is TGCAGTGCTAGTGCGCAGGGGGCCGGAAACATTCAGTACTTC. Its protein is CSASAQGAGNIQYF. This sequence joins TRBV20-1 and TRBJ2-4; 8 positions agree with TRBD1. V was clipped by 3 bases and J by 6 bases; unmatched bases: 7. This CDR3 spans 14 amino acids. The V gene's germline CDR1 is DFQATT and CDR2 SNEGSKA (reference sequence).

This clonotype was seen ten or more times. The chain is built from TRBV9 and TRBJ1-1, with D uncertain. The CDR3 is 13 amino acids. Germline V CDR1 and CDR2: SGDLS, YYNGEE. V was shortened by 1 base and J by 1 base, with 5 bases between the two germline ends. The CDR3 reads CASSVSPNTEAFF. CDR3 nucleotide sequence: TGTGCCAGCAGCGTATCACCGAACACTGAAGCTTTCTTT.

The chain has TRBV19 and TRBJ1-1; 7 bases fit TRBD1. The length of the CDR3 is 15 residues. The ends lost 5 bases at V and 6 bases at J; junction bases unmatched: 12. Germline CDR1 is LNHDA and CDR2 is SQIVND (reference sequence). The chain's CDR3 is CASSSKGGRSAEAFF. In nucleotides, the CDR3 is TGTGCCAGTAGTTCAAAAGGGGGCCGGTCAGCTGAAGCTTTCTTT.

This clonotype was recorded a few times. The V call is TRBV7-9, the J call TRBJ2-1; D is perhaps TRBD2 (5 bases). This CDR3 contains 15 residues. The V end lost 1 base, the J end lost 4 bases, and 11 bases lay between the germline ends. Per the germline V gene, CDR1 is SEHNR and CDR2 is FQNEAQ (reference sequence). The chain's CDR3 is CASSLGGLRYNEQFF. In DNA, the CDR3 is TGTGCCAGCAGCTTAGGCGGACTTCGATACAATGAGCAGTTCTTC.